This TCR beta chain was retrieved from a study of T cells in Graves' hyperthyroidism and ophthalmopathy (dated by TCRdb to between 2018 and 2020). With respect to the entire study: Peripheral blood samples were taken at initial diagnosis, before any treatment was given. A discovery cohort of about 96 patients, roughly 40 with Graves' ophthalmopathy and 57 with stable Graves' hyperthyroidism, was used to find distinguishing TCR V-J signatures. Prospective prediction of ophthalmopathy was tested in an independent validation cohort consisting of some 19 hyperthyroidism patients and 15 or so patients who later progressed to ophthalmopathy. The approximately 98 discovery patients were randomly divided into training and test sets at a 7:3 ratio. The study also compared thyroid tissue and blood T-cell repertoires from roughly 6 Graves' hyperthyroidism patients. After sampling, hyperthyroidism patients received methimazole starting at 30 mg daily, and ophthalmopathy patients received high-dose intravenous methylprednisolone. The paper reports TCR Vbeta CDR3 sequencing of some 140 peripheral blood samples: under 45 ophthalmopathy, 70 to 85 hyperthyroidism and 17 progressor patients.

The full study reports these points: Most expanded thyroid clonotypes (frequency above 0.001) were also found in blood, which suggests that blood repertoires may mirror thyroid immune responses. In cross-validation, a model built on a 13 V-J signature told ophthalmopathy apart from stable hyperthyroidism with approximately 90% sensitivity and approximately 81% specificity, and in testing the same model reached 80%/75%. In validation, progression to ophthalmopathy was predicted by the model with 70% to 71% sensitivity and 72% to 85% specificity, a median of 6.5 months before onset. No statistical method was used to set the sample size in advance, and investigators knew the group allocation.

Stable Graves' hyperthyroidism was defined as the absence of progression to ophthalmopathy over 18 months of follow-up. The hyperthyroidism patients were between 18 and 65 years old and newly diagnosed, with a disease duration of less than 2 months. Any patient with an uncontrolled infection, another autoimmune disease, pregnancy or lactation was excluded. Diagnoses were established on the basis of clinical symptoms, serum thyroxine and TRAb, thyroid ultrasound, and orbital computed tomography. PBMCs were separated from approximately 9.9 ml of fresh peripheral blood using Ficoll-Paque density gradient centrifugation. Total RNA was extracted with Trizol reagent, and quality was checked on an Agilent 2100 Bioanalyzer. The TCR beta CDR3 regions were amplified from RNA transcripts. The TCR CDR3 was subjected to a first round of RT-PCR using the HTBI primer set and the Qiagen OneStep RT-PCR kit. The libraries were constructed in a second round of multiplex PCR and then size-selected and purified. Paired-end sequencing of the libraries was performed with 100 bp reads on an Illumina HiSeq2000. As for the original processing: SOAPnuke was used to process the raw data, with reads discarded if the reads contained adapters or uncalled bases, had a mean Phred below 15, or lacked an exact constant-primer or identifier match. High-quality paired reads were merged using COPE v1.2.5, and each unique nucleotide sequence was defined as a clonotype. MiTCR v1.1 was used to align clonotypes to the IMGT TRBV, TRBD and TRBJ reference segments. Analysis was restricted to V-J combinations with a frequency above 0.0001, which covered 98% to 99.2% of repertoires. A TCS score was defined as the ratio between F50 (clonal expansion) and ExV (chaos), using BLOSUM62-based TCRdist between CDR3 peptides within each V-J. Welch's t-statistics and random forest reduced several hundred V-J features to 13, which were used in a naive Bayes classifier (R e1071). The public sequencing data were trimmed at Q25 with fastp and processed into clonotypes with MiXCR by TCRdb, which kept only in-frame beta chains. Every entry covers one CDR3 protein and lists the most common genes and DNA from its rows. The V and J calls come from TCRdb's annotation, not from the publication. The sample table records some 210,000 distinct CDR3 sequences; under 20% of these occur just once. Under 65% of the sample is held by the ten biggest clonotypes.

Turning to this clonotype: Its antigen target is currently unknown. Base qualities are not recorded, but no much larger clone differs from it by a single base.

From the cysteine up to the phenylalanine, the CDR3 has a length of 14 residues. The only DNA kept is the CDR3, 42 bases in frame from the first base. Trimmed from V: 4 bases; trimmed from J: 3 bases; junction bases lacking a gene match: 3. The germline V gene (reference sequence) provides CDR1 LGHDT and CDR2 YNNKEL. The specimen sequenced was blood. The chain joins TRBV3-1 to TRBJ2-3; TRBD1 aligns with 8 central bases. The TCR was taken from a man aged 45 to 65 with Graves' hyperthyroidism. The DNA is as follows: TGTGCCAGCAGCCCCCAGGGGGCAACAGATACGCAGTATTTT. It codes for CASSPQGATDTQYF.